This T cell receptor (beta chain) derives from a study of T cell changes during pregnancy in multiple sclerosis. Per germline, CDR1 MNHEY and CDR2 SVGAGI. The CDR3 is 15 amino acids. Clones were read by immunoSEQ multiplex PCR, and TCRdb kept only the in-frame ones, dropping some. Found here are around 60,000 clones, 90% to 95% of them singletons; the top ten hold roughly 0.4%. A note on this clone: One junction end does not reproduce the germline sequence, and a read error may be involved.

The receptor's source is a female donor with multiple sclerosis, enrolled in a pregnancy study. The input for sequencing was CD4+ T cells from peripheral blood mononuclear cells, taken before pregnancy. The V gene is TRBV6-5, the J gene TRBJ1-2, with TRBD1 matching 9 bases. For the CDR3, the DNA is TGTGCCAGCAGTTACCTTCACCCGGGACAGGGTAGACCTTTCTTC. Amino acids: CASSYLHPGQGRPFF.